The T cell receptor (beta chain) under discussion was sequenced for a study of blood T cell repertoires in COVID-19. Study details: Donors in the United States, Italy and Spain gave samples during acute or convalescent COVID-19. PBMCs, B-cell-depleted T cells, or T cells provided the cDNA or gDNA that made up the material.

Original processing methods: From reference gene primer amplification, estimates of nucleated cell counts were derived. TCRdb's table, derived via immunoSEQ multiplex PCR, lists solely in-frame clones and lacks some. D and trimming were read from the DNA, whereas the V and J calls and clone size are those reported in that table. Of 90,000 to 110,000 clones detected, over 75% appear once; the ten largest clones hold 5.5% to 8%. The CDR3 loop spans 14 amino acids. Germline lookup yields CDR1 SGHRS and CDR2 YFSETQ. With V trimmed by 3 bases and J by 6 bases, 2 bases remained unmatched. The sequenced material came from peripheral blood. This clonotype was sampled from a woman aged 45-59 years with acute or convalescent COVID-19. The chain uses TRBV5-1 and TRBJ1-4; 10 nucleotides match TRBD1. CDR3 nucleotides: TGCGCCAGCAGCTACGGGACAGGGGATGAAAAACTGTTTTTT. It encodes CASSYGTGDEKLFF.